Listed below are T cell receptor beta chains from one sample, sequenced in a study of early T cells in non-severe SARS-CoV-2 infection. Via MiXCR, TCRdb re-called the 5' RACE reads, giving one row per CDR3 protein. The sample carries roughly 40,000 distinct CDR3 sequences, 12% recorded once. Sequencing was done on a sample of whole blood. The source of these receptors is an adult who was a healthcare worker with PCR-confirmed SARS-CoV-2 infection or an uninfected control (not recorded which). CDR3s include the opening cysteine and the closing phenylalanine or tryptophan. Size is omitted from some rows. Given values are once, few, many or a class for expanded clones.

TRBV19	TRBJ2-6	-	CASSFNSGANVLTF
TRBV18	TRBJ1-1	few	CASSPTQKPSNTEAFF
TRBV19	TRBJ2-7	many	CASSPEGTYSYEQYF
TRBV5-1	TRBJ1-1	-	CASSLGEATEAFF
TRBV19	TRBJ1-4	few	CAIPSWGPGPRKLFF
TRBV7-9	TRBJ2-7	-	CASSLVLAGYYEQYF
TRBV24-1	TRBJ1-1	few	CATREGGSLNTEAFF
TRBV20-1	TRBJ2-2	-	CSAPNRGGIGELFF
TRBV11-2	TRBJ1-1	many	CASSSSLRGDTEAFF
TRBV27	TRBJ2-7	few	CASSLSGGPYEQYF
TRBV6-1	TRBJ1-2	few	CASREDGYTF
TRBV19	TRBJ2-1	many	CASSMNRGGNNEQFF
TRBV29-1	TRBJ2-7	few	CSALERTKSSYEQYF
TRBV29-1	TRBJ2-7	many	CSVGQSYEQYF
TRBV6-6	TRBJ2-3	few	CASSPASGGAGDTQYF
TRBV5-5	TRBJ1-2	many	CASSLAGNLGYTF
TRBV20-1	TRBJ2-3	few	CSASQLAGGPTDTQYF
TRBV7-6	TRBJ2-7	-	CASSLTAGAHEQYF
TRBV5-6	TRBJ1-2	many	CASSLNGRLLLSGDGYTF
TRBV20-1	TRBJ1-6	once	CSARDYGTGRGSPLHF
TRBV29-1	TRBJ1-2	many	CSVEWAYGYTF
TRBV28	TRBJ1-6	few	CASSPGPGNSPLHF
TRBV7-2	TRBJ2-1	many	CASSLGIGRVNNEQFF
TRBV6-5	TRBJ1-4	many	CASSSTPGQGIGKLFF
TRBV19	TRBJ2-3	many	CASTSSDTQYF
TRBV11-2	TRBJ1-6	many	CASSLDLEDTLHF
TRBV7-8	TRBJ1-1	few	CASSSTGILNTEAFF
TRBV9	TRBJ2-2	-	CASSARQPGELFF
TRBV7-2	TRBJ2-5	few	CASSFDSGEETQYF
TRBV18	TRBJ1-6	many	CASSPVGDNSPLHF
TRBV28	TRBJ2-3	many	CASSTRTDTQYF
TRBV4-1	TRBJ2-7	-	CASSSGQTYEQYF
TRBV6-2/TRBV6-3	TRBJ2-2	many	CASRTLRLAENTGELFF
TRBV20-1	TRBJ2-3	few	CSANTGGAPDTQYF
TRBV5-6	TRBJ2-7	-	CASSLRSHWTYPYEQYF
TRBV5-1	TRBJ2-2	-	CASSLAGELFF
TRBV6-2/TRBV6-3	TRBJ2-1	few	CASSETEFSYEQFF
TRBV19	TRBJ1-5	many	CASSIQGGTNQPQHF
TRBV12-3/TRBV12-4	TRBJ2-1	many	CASSPLAVGSYNEQFF
TRBV2	TRBJ1-6	many	CASSPSSMGNSPLHF
TRBV6-5	TRBJ2-7	-	CASGTGYEQYF
TRBV6-1	TRBJ2-2	many	CASSVVPSGAGELFF
TRBV2	TRBJ2-2	many	CASSDRATGELFF
TRBV29-1	TRBJ2-1	few	CSAGLGSNEQFF
TRBV28	TRBJ2-7	many	CASSYTGEQYF
TRBV4-2	TRBJ2-3	-	CASSQSPTGDGADTQYF
TRBV18	TRBJ2-1	-	CASSPGGALHNEQFF
TRBV9	TRBJ2-3	-	CASSTASSGSYTQYF
TRBV29-1	TRBJ2-3	many	CSVEESGVGTQYF